This section outlines one T cell receptor (beta chain) sequence together with its context. This clonotype was counted ten times or more. Its specific antigen is unknown. No qualities accompany the bases; no much larger clone lies one base away. The study was a case-control design nested within a healthcare worker cohort in London, UK, with weekly nasopharyngeal swab PCR tests and blood sampling. Between 23 and 31 March 2020, the week of the UK lockdown, healthcare workers were enrolled and then followed up weekly for as long as 16 weeks. These data belong to a study of early T cells in non-severe SARS-CoV-2 infection (dated by TCRdb to about 2021). Turning to the overall study: TCR sequencing used bulk RNA from unsorted whole blood, so alpha and beta chains could not be paired. Overall study outcomes, separate from this receptor: VDJdb matching was skewed toward anti-spike CD8 responses, so virus-specific expansions were likely underestimated and private and CD4 specificities were missed.

From cysteine to phenylalanine, the CDR3 is 16 amino acids long. Just CDR3 DNA is preserved here, 48 bases in frame from base 1. Cut back by 4 bases and 2 bases, the V and J ends lie 15 bases apart. CDR1 is given as ENHRY and CDR2 as SYGVKD, both from the germline V gene. Libraries were made using 5' RACE. Instrument used: NextSeq 500. To correct for sequencing error and PCR bias, the TCR library protocol tagged individual cDNA molecules with unique molecular identifiers. TCR alpha and beta chains were both sequenced, and the abundances of alpha and beta sequences in each sample were closely correlated with each other. The authors processed their data as follows. Decombinator V4 was used to annotate TCR sequences for V gene, J gene and CDR3. Expanded TCRs were defined as changing significantly between any two time points under a Poisson model with p below 0.0001. TCR abundances were normalised to the total number of TCRs sequenced in each sample and reported as counts per million. TRAV1-2 paired with TRAJ12, TRAJ20 or TRAJ33 defined MAIT TCRs, while TRAV10 paired with TRAJ18 defined iNKT TCRs. VDJdb, accessed 1 November 2021, was searched for CMV, EBV and SARS-CoV-2 annotated TCRs, excluding TCRs annotated for multiple antigens. Using fastp at Q25 and MiXCR, TCRdb reprocessed the public reads and kept productive beta chains. Rows with one shared CDR3 protein collapse into an entry with the most common genes and DNA. What appears here as the V and J calls and clone size reflects TCRdb's work, not the paper's. The sample table records over 30,000 distinct CDR3 sequences; less than 6.5% of these occur just once. Approximately 5.7% of the sample rests with the top ten.

The sample consisted of whole blood, taken at baseline. The chain was built from TRBV10-3 and TRBJ1-5, with the D gene not confidently named. The clonotype was recovered from an adult who was a healthcare worker with PCR-confirmed SARS-CoV-2 infection or an uninfected control (not recorded which). The CDR3 region reads CAISGPGSGGNQPQHF. In nucleotides, the sequence is TGTGCCATCAGTGGGCCCGGATCGGGTGGCAATCAGCCCCAGCATTTT.